Listed below are T cell receptor beta chains from one sample, sequenced in a study of CD8+CD57+ T cells in acquired aplastic anemia. MiXCR, applied by TCRdb to the reads, yields one record per CDR3 protein. This sample has about 150,000 distinct CDR3 sequences, with 45% to 55% found just once. The sequenced sample was sorted CD4+, CD8+, or CD8+CD57+ T cells (not recorded which) from PBMCs. Receptors were obtained from a human donor with aplastic anemia. CDR3s include the opening cysteine and the closing phenylalanine or tryptophan.

v_call cdr3_aa
TRBV4-3 CASSQDRGGKTSYEQYF
TRBV7-9 CASTPLGEQYF
TRBV20-1 CSARGLNNSPLHF
TRBV2 CASTSGTQYF
TRBV12-3/TRBV12-4 CASSRGGSRNEQFF
TRBV18 CASSPWDRDSGYTF
TRBV19 CASRQQGMGTDTQYF
TRBV4-1 CASRQGTGGQETQYF
TRBV9 CASSAPSTGNEAFF
TRBV7-6 CASSSTSSTEAFF
TRBV29-1 CSVEGGEAEAFF
TRBV19 CATADQTNTGELFF